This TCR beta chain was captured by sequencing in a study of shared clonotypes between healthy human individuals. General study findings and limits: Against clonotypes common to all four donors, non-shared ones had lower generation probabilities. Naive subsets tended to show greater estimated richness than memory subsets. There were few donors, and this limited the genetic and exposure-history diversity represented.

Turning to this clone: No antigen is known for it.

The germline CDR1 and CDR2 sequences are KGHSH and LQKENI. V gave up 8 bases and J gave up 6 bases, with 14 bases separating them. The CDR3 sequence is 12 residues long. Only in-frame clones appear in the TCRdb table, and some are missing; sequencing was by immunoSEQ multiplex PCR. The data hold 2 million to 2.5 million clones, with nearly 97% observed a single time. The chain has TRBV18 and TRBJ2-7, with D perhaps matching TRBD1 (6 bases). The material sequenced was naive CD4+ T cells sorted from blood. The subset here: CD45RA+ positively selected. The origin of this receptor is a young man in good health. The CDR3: CASGRTESEQYF. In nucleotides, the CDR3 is TGTGCCAGCGGACGGACAGAGTCCGAGCAGTACTTC. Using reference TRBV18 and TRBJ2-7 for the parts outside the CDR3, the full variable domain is NAGVMQNPRHLVRRRGQEARLRCSPMKGHSHVYWYRQLPEEGLKFMVYLQKENIIDESGMPKERFSAEFPKEGPSILRIQQVVRGDSAAYFCASGRTESEQYFGPGTRLTVT.